The T cell receptor (beta chain) under discussion was sequenced for a study of shared clonotypes between healthy human individuals. This CDR3 region has 14 residues. Germline V gives CDR1 SEHNR, CDR2 FQNEAQ (reference sequence). The J segment lost 5 bases and the V segment lost 6 bases, leaving 8 bases of the junction unmatched. Each PCR replicate from the sorted subsets contained 150 to 200 ng DNA, which is 25,000 to 30,000 T cell genomes. Sequencing was performed with immunoSEQ multiplex PCR; in TCRdb, only in-frame clones are kept and a portion is missing. The repertoire holds 550,000 to 800,000 clones, with approximately 79% as singletons.

The clonotype comes from a woman aged 30 to 39 in good health. The sample consisted of memory CD4+ T cells sorted from blood. Specified subset: CD45RA-negative fraction. The J gene is TRBJ2-5, the V gene TRBV7-9; 8 nucleotides line up with TRBD1. DNA for the CDR3: TGTGCCAGCAGGCTGACAGGGGTGGGGGAGACCCAGTACTTC. Protein product: CASRLTGVGETQYF.